This T cell receptor (beta chain) was retrieved from a study of blood T cells in healthy people across ages. Study at large: When template switching was applied, about one barcoded beta molecule was captured per two T cells.

Caucasian, healthy and from Russia, the donors were aged between about 6 and 90. Each sample provided at least 5 micrograms of extracted total RNA. CDR3 length equals 16 residues. The germline V gene has CDR1 DFQATT and CDR2 SNEGSKA (reference sequence). Primers used in a second PCR of roughly 7 to 12 cycles were a sample-barcoded 5' primer and a J-beta primer mix. MiXCR, applied by TCRdb to the 5' RACE reads, yields one record per CDR3 protein. Counted here are some 780,000 distinct CDR3 sequences, 56% occurring once; the ten biggest clones make up approximately 24%. The source of this sequence is a man aged 40-49 years in good health. The chain has TRBV20-1 and TRBJ2-1, with TRBD2 identical over 7 bases. Gene TRBJ2-7 matches the end of the DNA better, so the J call may be wrong. Sequencing was performed on blood. The CDR3 loop is CSARARVSGNYNEQYF. Here the CDR3 DNA reads TGCAGTGCTAGAGCTCGCGTGAGCGGGAACTACAATGAGCAGTACTTC.